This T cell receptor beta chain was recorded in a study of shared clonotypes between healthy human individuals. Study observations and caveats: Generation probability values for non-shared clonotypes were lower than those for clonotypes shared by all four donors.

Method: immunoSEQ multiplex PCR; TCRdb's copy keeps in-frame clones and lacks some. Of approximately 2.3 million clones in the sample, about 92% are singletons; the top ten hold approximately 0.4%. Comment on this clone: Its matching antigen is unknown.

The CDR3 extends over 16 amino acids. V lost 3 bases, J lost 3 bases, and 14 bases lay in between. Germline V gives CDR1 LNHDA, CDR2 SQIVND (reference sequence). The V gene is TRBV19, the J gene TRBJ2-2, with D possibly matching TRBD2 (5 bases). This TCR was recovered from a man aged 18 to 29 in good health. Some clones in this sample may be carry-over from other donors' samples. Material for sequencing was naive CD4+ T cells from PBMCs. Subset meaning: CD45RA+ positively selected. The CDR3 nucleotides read TGTGCCAGTAGTATCCGAAGCGGACCCTACACCGGGGAGCTGTTTTTT. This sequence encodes CASSIRSGPYTGELFF.